This TCR beta chain was identified during a study of T cells in Graves' hyperthyroidism and ophthalmopathy. Whole-study results and caveats: Classification by a 13 V-J model distinguished ophthalmopathy from stable hyperthyroidism.

TCR beta CDR3 regions were amplified from RNA transcripts. HTBI primers were employed in a first-round RT-PCR of the TCR CDR3. TCRdb re-analysed the multiplex PCR reads in MiXCR, keeping a single row per CDR3 protein. There are 640,000 or so distinct CDR3 sequences in the sample; 12% to 15% occur only once, and over 6% lies in the top ten. Notes on this clonotype: Its antigen remains unknown.

The V end was cut by 4 bases, the J end by 6 bases, with 15 bases between. There are 14 residues in the CDR3. The germline gives CDR1 MGHRA, CDR2 YSYEKL. Patients having uncontrolled infection, another autoimmune disease, pregnancy or lactation were not included. What was sequenced was blood. V is TRBV4-1 and J is TRBJ1-1; no reliable D call. This clonotype was obtained from a woman between 18 and 30 years old with Graves' ophthalmopathy. The CDR3 DNA reads as TGCGCCAGCAGCCGCCCTACAACGAGTCCTGAAGCTTTCTTT. Translating gives CASSRPTTSPEAFF.